This entry concerns a single TCR beta chain. Its binding antigen is unknown. Base-call qualities are not available, and no considerably larger clone is one nucleotide away. Ficoll-Paque density gradient centrifugation was the method used to isolate PBMCs. The CDR3 sequence holds 14 residues, the cysteine and phenylalanine included. Only the CDR3 portion is preserved as DNA: 42 bases, with reading frame beginning at the first base. V sheds 6 bases and J sheds 3 bases, leaving 12 bases between their ends. This entry belongs to a study of T-cell memory formation after mild COVID-19 (dated by TCRdb to the early 2020s). Background on the whole study: Most TCR sequence clusters were specific to one of the two donors. Longitudinal TCRalpha and TCRbeta repertoire sequencing tracked T-cell clones expanding and contracting after mild COVID-19 in a couple of donors. Two young, previously healthy adult volunteers, one female and one male, were included in the cohort. Points the paper makes about the study in general: From day 15 to 85, contracting clones showed balanced CD4/CD8 phenotypes, whereas a second wave of clones that expanded from day 15 to 37 leaned towards CD4+. Contracting CD4+ clones turned up mainly in the CM and EM memory subsets, whereas EMRA was where CD8+ clones were enriched. The second-wave clones that peaked on day 37 were not confirmed to be SARS-CoV-2 specific. The detection of some responding clones in pre-infection memory suggests that pre-existing cross-reactive memory T cells joined the SARS-CoV-2 response. The study included only two mild cases, and larger cohorts that include severe cases with pre-infection samples were judged to be necessary.

Sequencing was carried out with an Illumina NovaSeq 6000. cDNA libraries for TCRalpha and TCRbeta were prepared by 5'RACE using constant-segment primers, with sample barcodes and unique molecular identifiers added. RNA was extracted from every sample with Trizol reagent. Libraries were amplified in two PCR steps, with a second sample barcode and Illumina TruSeq adapters added in the second step. Sequencing of the libraries was done on an Illumina NovaSeq, producing 2 x 150 bp paired-end reads. Turning to the authors' computational methods: Demultiplexing of reads and collapsing into UMI-guided consensus sequences were performed with migec v1.2.7. With mixcr v2.1.11, UMI consensuses were aligned to TRA and TRB V and J templates and assembled into clonotypes. A clonotype was counted as expanded or contracted only if both edgeR and NoisET called the change significant, with noise models trained on biological replicates. For edgeR calls, the cutoffs were a false discovery rate-adjusted p below 0.01 and a log2 fold-change threshold of 1. As an exploratory analysis of dynamics, PCA with hierarchical clustering was applied to max-normalized trajectories of the 1000 most abundant clonotypes. Separately sequenced CD4+ and CD8+ repertoires were used to assign the CD4 or CD8 phenotype of responding clones. The public reads were reprocessed in TCRdb via fastp at Q25 and MiXCR, keeping in-frame beta chains. CDR3 protein duplicates are merged, each entry listing the most common genes and DNA. These V and J calls originate from TCRdb's pipeline instead of the authors' own analysis. The sample data list around 340,000 distinct CDR3 sequences, and over 20% of these were observed just once. The ten largest clones add up to approximately 13% of the sample.

Sample: PBMCs or a T cell subset sorted from them (not recorded which). Rearrangement joined TRBV12-3 or TRBV12-4 to TRBJ2-1; the best D guess is TRBD1, with 6 bases matching. This receptor was identified in an adult woman who had mild COVID-19 (a few samples of this study predate the infection). The sample titles of this study are shuffled in the database, so cell type and time point are left out; the donor was told from shared clones. Read as DNA, the sequence is TGTGCCAGCAGCGACAGGCCTGACTACAATGAGCAGTTCTTC. It translates as CASSDRPDYNEQFF.